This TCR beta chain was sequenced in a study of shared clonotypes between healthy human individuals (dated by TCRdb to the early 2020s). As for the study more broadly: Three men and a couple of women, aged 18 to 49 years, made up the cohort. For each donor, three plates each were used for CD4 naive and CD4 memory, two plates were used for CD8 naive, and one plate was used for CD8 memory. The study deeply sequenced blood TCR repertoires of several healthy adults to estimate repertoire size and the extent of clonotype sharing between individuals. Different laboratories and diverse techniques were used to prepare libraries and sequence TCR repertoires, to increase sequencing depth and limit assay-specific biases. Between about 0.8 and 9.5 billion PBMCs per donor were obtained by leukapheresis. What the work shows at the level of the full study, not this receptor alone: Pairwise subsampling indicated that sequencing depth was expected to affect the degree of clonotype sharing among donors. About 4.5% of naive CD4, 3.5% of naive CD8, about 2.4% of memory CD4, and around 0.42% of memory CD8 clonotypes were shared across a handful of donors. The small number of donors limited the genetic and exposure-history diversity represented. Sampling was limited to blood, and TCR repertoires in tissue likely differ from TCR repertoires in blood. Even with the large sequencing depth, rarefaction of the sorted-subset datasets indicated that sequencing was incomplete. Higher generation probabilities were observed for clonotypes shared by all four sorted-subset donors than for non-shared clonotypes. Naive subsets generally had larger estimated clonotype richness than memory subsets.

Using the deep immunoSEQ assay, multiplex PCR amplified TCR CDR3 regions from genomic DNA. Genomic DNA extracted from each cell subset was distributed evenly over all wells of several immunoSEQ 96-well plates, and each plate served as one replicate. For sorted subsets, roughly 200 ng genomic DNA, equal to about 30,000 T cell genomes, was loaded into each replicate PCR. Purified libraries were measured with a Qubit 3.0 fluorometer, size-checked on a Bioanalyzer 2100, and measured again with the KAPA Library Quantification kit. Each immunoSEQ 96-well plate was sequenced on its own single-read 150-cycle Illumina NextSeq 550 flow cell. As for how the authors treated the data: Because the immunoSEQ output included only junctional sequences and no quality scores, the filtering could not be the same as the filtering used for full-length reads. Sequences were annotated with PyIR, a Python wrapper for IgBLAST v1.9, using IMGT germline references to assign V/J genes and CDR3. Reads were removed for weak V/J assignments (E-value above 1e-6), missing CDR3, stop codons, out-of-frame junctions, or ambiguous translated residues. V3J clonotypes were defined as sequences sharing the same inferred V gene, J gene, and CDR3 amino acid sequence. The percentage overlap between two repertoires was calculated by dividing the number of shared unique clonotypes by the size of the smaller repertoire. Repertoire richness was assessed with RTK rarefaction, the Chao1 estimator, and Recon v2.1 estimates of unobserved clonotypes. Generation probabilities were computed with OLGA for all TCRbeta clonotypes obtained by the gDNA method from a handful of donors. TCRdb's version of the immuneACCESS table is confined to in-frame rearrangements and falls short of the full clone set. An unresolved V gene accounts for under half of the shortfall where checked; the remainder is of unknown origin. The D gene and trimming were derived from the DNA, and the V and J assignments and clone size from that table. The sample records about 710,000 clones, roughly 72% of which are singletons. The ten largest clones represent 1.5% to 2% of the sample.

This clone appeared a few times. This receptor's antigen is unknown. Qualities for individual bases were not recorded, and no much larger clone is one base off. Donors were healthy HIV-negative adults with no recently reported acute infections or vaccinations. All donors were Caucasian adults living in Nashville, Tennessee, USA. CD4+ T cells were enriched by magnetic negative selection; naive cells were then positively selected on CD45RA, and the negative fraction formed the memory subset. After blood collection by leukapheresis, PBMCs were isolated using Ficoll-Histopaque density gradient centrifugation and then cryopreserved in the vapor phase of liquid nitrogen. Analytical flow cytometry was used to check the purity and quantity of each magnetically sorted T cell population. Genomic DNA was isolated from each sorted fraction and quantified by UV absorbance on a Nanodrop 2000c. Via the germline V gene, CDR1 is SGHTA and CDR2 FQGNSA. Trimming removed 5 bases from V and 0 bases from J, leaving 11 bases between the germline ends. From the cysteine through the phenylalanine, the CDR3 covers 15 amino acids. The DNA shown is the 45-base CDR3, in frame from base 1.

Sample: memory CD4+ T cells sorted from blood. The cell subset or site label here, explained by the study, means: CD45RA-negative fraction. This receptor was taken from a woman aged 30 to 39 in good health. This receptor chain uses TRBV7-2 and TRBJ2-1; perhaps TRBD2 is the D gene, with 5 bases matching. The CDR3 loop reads CASSASGSSYNEQFF. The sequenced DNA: TGTGCCAGCAGCGCAAGCGGAAGCTCCTACAATGAGCAGTTCTTC.